This entry is about one TCR beta chain. What it binds is not known. This specimen comes from a study of beta chain features in type 1 diabetes. For the study at large: Regarding age, gender and cell yields, patients proved similar to healthy donors. The study, taken as a whole, reports: Insertion counts at VDJ junctions were lower in type 1 diabetes patients, who also showed more deletions there. Compared with healthy donors, patients appeared to share more similar naive, central memory and regulatory TCRB repertoires.

Expressed TCRB transcripts were sequenced because the isolated RNA had all been reverse transcribed beforehand. Using immunoSEQ multiplex PCR, the repertoire was profiled, and TCRdb retains in-frame clones only, with some absent. The table records around 320,000 clones, 11% to 15% of them present only once. In germline, CDR1 is SNHLY, CDR2 FYNNEI. Trimming removed 7 bases at V and 12 bases at J, with 18 bases between. The CDR3 covers 12 residues. This chain uses TRBV2 with TRBJ2-5; D might be TRBD2 (6 bases). Sample: central memory CD4+ T cells from blood. The receptor's source is a man aged 30 to 45 in good health. CDR3 region: CASTGEHQKKYF. The CDR3 DNA reads TGTGCCAGCACGGGGGAACACCAGAAAAAGTACTTC.